Below are 24 T cell receptor beta chains sequenced from a single sample in a study of CD8+ T cells in alopecia areata. Sequencing templates came from extracted RNA that was reverse transcribed into cDNA. Clones were read by immunoSEQ multiplex PCR, and TCRdb kept only the in-frame ones, dropping some. Among 100,000 to 150,000 clones listed, approximately 58% were seen once. The sample in question was CD4+ T cells sorted from blood, obtained at week 0. These receptors originate from a human donor with alopecia areata.

This chain joins TRBV13 and TRBJ2-7; 7 bases align to TRBD1. The germline CDR1 and CDR2 sequences are PRHDT and FYEKMQ (reference sequence). This CDR3 has 15 amino acids. V lost 5 bases, J lost 2 bases, and 9 bases stayed unmatched. CDR3 residues: CASSERQGGPYEQYF. The CDR3 DNA reads as TGTGCCAGCAGCGAAAGACAGGGCGGGCCCTACGAGCAGTACTTC.

This clone was counted between two and nine times. The chain links TRBV29-1 to TRBJ2-7; TRBD1 might be the D (6 bases). The CDR3 runs to 14 residues. Between the trimmed V and J ends, which lost 7 bases and 0 bases, there was a span of 16 bases. From germline, CDR1 is SQVTM and CDR2 ANQGSEA. The CDR3, as DNA: TGCAGCGCCGCAACAGGGAACCCCTCCTACGAGCAGTACTTC. Translated: CSAATGNPSYEQYF.

The genes are TRBV2 and TRBJ2-5; D perhaps matches TRBD2 (6 bases). Per germline, CDR1 SNHLY and CDR2 FYNNEI. V was clipped by 4 bases and J by 2 bases, with 11 bases between them. The CDR3 sequence is 14 residues long. The chain's CDR3 is CASSVGRGQETQYF. CDR3 sequence (DNA): TGTGCCAGCAGTGTGGGACGGGGGCAAGAGACCCAGTACTTC.

V usage is TRBV7-9 and J usage is TRBJ2-1, with D perhaps assigned TRBD1 or TRBD2 (6 bases each). V was trimmed by 5 bases and J by 4 bases, leaving 15 bases between them. The CDR3 length is 15 residues. Germline-derived CDR1 and CDR2 are SEHNR and FQNEAQ (reference sequence). The CDR3 region is CASSIIRGPYNEQFF. The CDR3 nucleotides read TGTGCCAGCAGCATCATACGGGGGCCTTACAATGAGCAGTTCTTC.

This chain connects TRBV5-1 to TRBJ2-5; TRBD1 or TRBD2 may be the D gene (7 bases each). The CDR3 extends over 16 amino acids. Trimming took off 0 bases at V and 1 base at J, with 13 bases between the two ends. The V gene's germline CDR1 is SGHRS and CDR2 YFSETQ. This CDR3 reads CASSLARGGFQETQYF. The CDR3 DNA follows: TGCGCCAGCAGCTTGGCCAGGGGGGGATTCCAAGAGACCCAGTACTTC.

The chain joins TRBV7-9 to TRBJ1-1; 7 bases match TRBD1. CDR3 size: 15 residues. Trimming at V came to 1 base and at J to 3 bases, leaving 5 bases not matched to a gene. Germline values: CDR1 SEHNR, CDR2 FQNEAQ (reference sequence). The CDR3 here is CASSLVGGGHTEAFF. CDR3 DNA sequence: TGTGCCAGCAGCTTAGTAGGGGGCGGCCACACTGAAGCTTTCTTT.

The genes are TRBV5-1 and TRBJ2-1; D perhaps matches TRBD2 (6 bases). CDR1 is SGHRS and CDR2 is YFSETQ in the germline V gene. The CDR3 has 14 amino acids. V lost 4 bases and J 10 bases, leaving 18 bases between the germline ends. The CDR3 coding sequence is TGCGCCAGCAGCACGGAGGGTTCGGGGCGAGAGCAGTTCTTC. Protein: CASSTEGSGREQFF.

This clone has just a few counts. The chain links TRBV18 to TRBJ2-4, with D unresolved. CDR3 size: 14 residues. Trimming removed 0 bases from V and 0 bases from J, with 3 bases in between. Germline V gives CDR1 KGHSH, CDR2 LQKENI. The CDR3 bases are TGTGCCAGCTCACCACCGTCAGCCAAAAACATTCAGTACTTC. Its translation is CASSPPSAKNIQYF.

The chain couples TRBV29-1 to TRBJ2-1; maybe TRBD2 (6 bases). This CDR3 spans 14 amino acids. CDR1 and CDR2 (germline): SQVTM, ANQGSEA. V was trimmed by 6 bases and J by 7 bases, leaving 19 bases between them. In nucleotides, the CDR3 is TGCAGCGTAGTCCGTGACTCGGGAGTAAATGAGCAGTTCTTC. Protein sequence: CSVVRDSGVNEQFF.

The chain joins TRBV10-3 to TRBJ1-1; 10 bases fit TRBD1. The CDR3 is 14 residues long. Germline V CDR1 and CDR2: ENHRY, SYGVKD. V lost 4 bases to trimming and J lost 1 base; unmatched junction nucleotides: 0. The CDR3 is CAISGQGANTEAFF. DNA for the CDR3: TGTGCCATCAGTGGACAGGGGGCGAACACTGAAGCTTTCTTT.

The table lists this clone with a few counts. The J gene is TRBJ1-1, the V gene TRBV9, with D perhaps TRBD1 (5 bases). V lost 0 bases and J 3 bases, leaving 9 bases between the germline ends. The CDR3 is 14 amino acids. Germline values: CDR1 SGDLS, CDR2 YYNGEE. DNA of the CDR3: TGTGCCAGCAGCGTAGAAGGGGCGGACACTGAAGCTTTCTTT. Translated, it gives CASSVEGADTEAFF.

The V call is TRBV28, the J call TRBJ2-5, with a possible D match to TRBD1 (6 bases). The length of the CDR3 is 13 residues. Trimming removed 6 bases from V and 5 bases from J, with 13 bases in between. Per germline, CDR1 MDHEN and CDR2 SYDVKM. The chain's CDR3 is CASSEGERETQYF. DNA of the CDR3: TGTGCCAGCAGCGAGGGGGAGAGGGAGACCCAGTACTTC.

The V gene is TRBV7-8, the J gene TRBJ2-1; D remains unclear. CDR1 is SGHVS and CDR2 is FQNEAQ in the germline V gene. V gave up 0 bases and J gave up 0 bases, with 9 bases separating them. The CDR3 consists of 16 residues. This CDR3 reads CASSLASAPSYNEQFF. The CDR3 nucleotides read TGTGCCAGCAGCTTAGCCAGCGCTCCCTCCTACAATGAGCAGTTCTTC.

The gene calls are TRBV4-1 and TRBJ2-5; D call uncertain. This CDR3 has 15 residues. Per germline, CDR1 MGHRA and CDR2 YSYEKL. V was pared by 3 bases and J by 6 bases, with 17 bases between. This CDR3 is CASSHPELAEKTQYF. CDR3 bases: TGCGCCAGCAGCCACCCAGAGTTGGCAGAGAAGACCCAGTACTTC.

This clone came up a few times. V and J are TRBV7-2 and TRBJ2-1; no definite D call. Per the germline V gene, CDR1 is SGHTA and CDR2 is FQGNSA. V was trimmed by 1 base and J by 8 bases, leaving 3 bases between them. This CDR3 comprises 11 residues. CDR3 region: CASSLVYEQFF. The CDR3, as DNA: TGTGCCAGCAGCTTAGTATATGAGCAGTTCTTC.

V is TRBV30 and J is TRBJ2-7; no clear D. This CDR3 comprises 12 residues. The germline CDR1 and CDR2 sequences are GTSNPN and SVGIG (reference sequence). Trimming took off 0 bases at V and 7 bases at J, with 10 bases between the two ends. The CDR3 DNA is TGTGCCTGGAGTGTCTCAATTTGGGAGCAGTACTTC. Protein sequence: CAWSVSIWEQYF. Filled out from reference TRBV30 and TRBJ2-7, the complete variable domain reads SQTIHQWPATLVQPVGSPLSLECTVEGTSNPNLYWYRQAAGRGLQLLFYSVGIGQISSEVPQNLSASRPQDRQFILSSKKLLLSDSGFYLCAWSVSIWEQYFGPGTRLTVT.

The chain joins TRBV9 to TRBJ2-1, with 11 bases lining up with TRBD2. The CDR3 contains 14 residues. Trimming at V came to 6 bases and at J to 6 bases, leaving 5 bases not matched to a gene. Germline lookup yields CDR1 SGDLS and CDR2 YYNGEE. Here the CDR3 reads CASTSTSGSNEQFF. The CDR3, as DNA: TGTGCCAGCACTAGCACTAGCGGGAGCAATGAGCAGTTCTTC.

The CDR3: CASSTTGKWESSDGYTF. CDR3 DNA: TGTGCCAGTAGTACTACAGGGAAGTGGGAGAGTTCGGATGGCTACACCTTC. The chain is built from TRBV19 and TRBJ1-2; maybe TRBD1 (6 bases). Germline V gene sequence: CDR1 LNHDA, CDR2 SQIVND (reference sequence). Trimming took 4 bases from V and 6 from J, leaving 24 bases between them. This CDR3 comprises 17 residues.

This clone was detected a few times. The chain has TRBV7-8 and TRBJ2-7; 11 bases line up with TRBD2. V shed 4 bases and J 0 bases; nucleotides not matched to a gene: 2. CDR1 and CDR2 (germline): SGHVS, FQNEAQ. This CDR3 has 15 residues. Here the CDR3 reads CASSWTSGFSYEQYF. The CDR3 bases are TGTGCCAGCAGCTGGACTAGCGGGTTCTCCTACGAGCAGTACTTC.

This clone occurred a few times. V usage is TRBV28 and J usage is TRBJ2-5; 7 bases fit TRBD2. CDR3 size: 14 residues. V trimming: 5 bases; J trimming: 5 bases; junction bases outside the gene matches: 8. Germline V gene lookup returns CDR1 MDHEN and CDR2 SYDVKM. The CDR3 is CASSLRLAGETQYF. CDR3 sequence (DNA): TGTGCCAGCAGTCTGAGACTAGCAGGGGAGACCCAGTACTTC.

The chain recombines TRBV28 with TRBJ2-7, with 9 bases aligning to TRBD1. There are 16 residues in the CDR3. V shed 1 base and J 1 base; nucleotides not matched to a gene: 5. Per germline, CDR1 MDHEN and CDR2 SYDVKM. This CDR3 is CASSLLQGAPSYEQYF. The CDR3 coding sequence is TGTGCCAGCAGTTTATTACAGGGGGCCCCGTCCTACGAGCAGTACTTC.

This clone was seen only a few times. This chain joins TRBV7-2 and TRBJ2-3; no firm D call. This CDR3 is 14 amino acids long. V shed 1 base and J shed 4 bases, with 9 bases lying between them. Germline CDR1 is SGHTA and CDR2 is FQGNSA. The CDR3 coding sequence is TGTGCCAGCAGCTTAGGGGGTTCCGCAGATACGCAGTATTTT. This codes for CASSLGGSADTQYF.

The chain links TRBV6-1 to TRBJ2-5; TRBD1 matches at 9 bases. The CDR3 sequence is 15 residues long. The junction had 5 bases not matched to a gene; V was cut back by 2 bases and J by 4 bases. From germline, CDR1 is MNHNS and CDR2 SASEGT. Here the CDR3 DNA reads TGTGCCAGCAGTGAATGGACAGGGGAGGGAGAGACCCAGTACTTC. As protein: CASSEWTGEGETQYF.

V usage is TRBV9 and J usage is TRBJ2-1; the match to TRBD2 covers 8 bases. Per the germline V gene, CDR1 is SGDLS and CDR2 is YYNGEE. Trimming cost V 5 bases and J 0 bases; bases outside gene matches: 10. CDR3 size: 17 residues. For the CDR3, the DNA is TGTGCCAGCAGTCCTAGACTAGCGTCGAGCTCCTACAATGAGCAGTTCTTC. Amino acid sequence: CASSPRLASSSYNEQFF.